The TCR beta chain described here comes from a study of blood T cell repertoires in COVID-19. For the study at large: Sample material is recorded as cDNA or gDNA derived from T cells, B-cell-depleted T cells, or PBMCs.

Data came from immunoSEQ multiplex PCR; TCRdb stores just in-frame clones and leaves some out. Of almost 250,000 clones listed, roughly 88% are singletons. In Seattle, patients joined the study during active infection and were tracked longitudinally. This CDR3 region has 14 residues. J gave up 7 bases and V 4 bases, and 5 bases lay outside the gene matches. Germline CDR1 reads SGHTS; CDR2 reads YDEGEE. The receptor was isolated from a woman older than 75 with COVID-19, enrolled during active disease. J is TRBJ1-6 and V is TRBV5-8; 7 positions agree with TRBD1. Sequenced: peripheral blood. CDR3 nucleotide sequence: TGTGCCAGCAGCCGACAGGGTTCGAATTCACCCCTCCACTTT. This encodes CASSRQGSNSPLHF. Combining the CDR3 with reference TRBV5-8 and TRBJ1-6 gives the whole variable domain EAGVTQSPTHLIKTRGQQATLRCSPISGHTSVYWYQQALGLGLQFLLWYDEGEERNRGNFPPRFSGRQFPNYSSELNVNALELEDSALYLCASSRQGSNSPLHFGNGTRLTVT.